What follows describes a single T cell receptor beta chain. Profiling relied on immunoSEQ multiplex PCR, and the TCRdb table lists in-frame clones only, not all of them. This sample has tens of thousands of clones; more than 75% occur once, and the top ten carry approximately 19%. This sample was taken from a study of blood T cell repertoires in COVID-19. At the level of the study: Sources were T cells, B-cell-depleted T cells, or PBMCs; the material itself was cDNA or gDNA.

The V gene's germline CDR1 is LNHNV and CDR2 YYDKDF (reference sequence). The CDR3 has 20 residues. V shed 3 bases and J 0 bases; nucleotides not matched to a gene: 11. This sequence was found in a human donor in a cohort sampled during active COVID-19. The specimen sequenced was peripheral blood. The chain links TRBV15 to TRBJ2-3; 14 positions agree with TRBD2. This CDR3 reads CATSRDAGTSGGASTDTQYF. CDR3 nucleotides: TGTGCCACCAGCAGGGACGCCGGGACTAGCGGGGGAGCTAGCACAGATACGCAGTATTTT.